This is a list of T cell receptor beta chains from one sample in a study of blood T cell repertoires in COVID-19. Sequenced by immunoSEQ multiplex PCR; TCRdb stores in-frame clones only, minus some. The table includes more than 95,000 clones, roughly nine tenths detected once. The specimen sequenced was peripheral blood. Receptors originate from a man between 65 and 79 years old who had recovered from COVID-19. CDR3s include the opening cysteine and the closing phenylalanine or tryptophan. A D gene is named only where the DNA matches it firmly. Only part of the rows carry a size: once, few, many, or a class if the clone is expanded.

>15|TRBJ2-1|.|TRBD2|TRBV11-3
TGTGCCAGCAGCTTAAGCGGGGAGGTATACAATGAGCAGTTCTTC
CASSLSGEVYNEQFF
>15|TRBJ1-5|.|TRBD1|TRBV16
TGTGCCAGCAGCCCCCCGGGACAGGGGGAGCGGCCCCAGCATTTT
CASSPPGQGERPQHF
>15|TRBJ1-5|.|.|TRBV19
TGTGCCAGTAGTTACAGGGTTTTGAGCAATCAGCCCCAGCATTTT
CASSYRVLSNQPQHF
>16|TRBJ2-2|.|.|TRBV6-4
TGTGCCAGCAGTGACTCGAGCAGGGGAGAGGGCGGGGAGCTGTTTTTT
CASSDSSRGEGGELFF
>14|TRBJ1-2|.|.|TRBV19
TGTGCCAGTAGTCGCACCCCCGGACAGTTTGGCTACACCTTC
CASSRTPGQFGYTF
>13|TRBJ2-3|.|.|TRBV29-1
TGCAGCGCCACCTTCACAGGGACAGATACGCAGTATTTT
CSATFTGTDTQYF
>15|TRBJ2-2|.|TRBD2|TRBV2
TGTGCCAGCAGGAGACTAGCGGGGAACACCGGGGAGCTGTTTTTT
CASRRLAGNTGELFF
>15|TRBJ2-7|once|TRBD2|TRBV5-6
TGTGCCAGCAGTCCAAGACTAGCGGGAAAGTACGAGCAGTACTTC
CASSPRLAGKYEQYF
>16|TRBJ2-1|.|TRBD2|TRBV7-3
TGTGCCAGCAGTCGCGAGCGGGGGACCTCCTACAATGAGCAGTTCTTC
CASSRERGTSYNEQFF
>12|TRBJ2-7|.|.|TRBV29-1
TGCAGCGCCGGGACTGGGCGGGACGAGCAGTACTTC
CSAGTGRDEQYF
>14|TRBJ2-2|.|.|TRBV2
TGTGCCAGCAGTGAACTAAGCGTACACGGGGAGCTGTTTTTT
CASSELSVHGELFF
>14|TRBJ2-1|.|TRBD1|TRBV27
TGTGCCAGTTCCGACAGGGGGCCTGCAAATGAGCAGTTCTTC
CASSDRGPANEQFF
>14|TRBJ2-2|few|TRBD1|TRBV5-4
TGTGCCAGCAGCCCATCTGACAGGGCCGGGGAGCTGTTTTTT
CASSPSDRAGELFF
>14|TRBJ2-3|.|.|TRBV19
TGTGCCAGTAGTAAACAGCCCCGGGAGGATACGCAGTATTTT
CASSKQPREDTQYF
>15|TRBJ2-1|.|.|TRBV14
TGTGCCAGCAGCCAAGTGGTTGCGGTCCCCCGGGTGCAGTTCTTC
CASSQVVAVPRVQFF
>12|TRBJ2-3|.|.|TRBV30
TGTGCCTGGAGTACGGGGAAGGATACGCAGTATTTT
CAWSTGKDTQYF